A single sample is the source of the 5 T cell receptor beta chains below, sequenced in a study of radiotherapy plus CTLA-4 blockade in lung cancer. The data were produced by immunoSEQ multiplex PCR, yet TCRdb's version contains in-frame clones alone and is incomplete. The table has about 62,000 clones, 65% to 85% seen once. The sequencing here drew on peripheral blood, taken from a patient treated with radiotherapy plus ipilimumab. Receptors were obtained from a human donor with non-small cell lung cancer who had a complete response to radiotherapy plus ipilimumab.

The chain employs TRBV6-5 and TRBJ2-7, with a possible D match to TRBD2 (5 bases). The CDR3 contains 14 residues. CDR1 is MNHEY and CDR2 is SVGAGI in the germline V gene. V was clipped by 5 bases and J by 6 bases, with 17 bases between them. For the CDR3, the DNA is TGTGCCAGCAGTCTCCGGGATGATACGATCGAGCAGTACTTC. Protein product: CASSLRDDTIEQYF.

The J gene is TRBJ1-2, the V gene TRBV6-1, with TRBD1 as a possible D gene (6 bases). The V end lost 1 base, the J end lost 14 bases, and 8 bases lay between the germline ends. The CDR3 is made up of 10 amino acids. Germline CDR1 reads MNHNS; CDR2 reads SASEGT. CDR3 nucleotides: TGTGCCAGCAGTGAAGAGGGGGAGACCTTC. This codes for CASSEEGETF.

The rearrangement joins TRBV29-1 to TRBJ1-3; D ambiguous. Germline CDR1 is SQVTM and CDR2 is ANQGSEA. CDR3 length: 11 residues. The ends were cut back, 7 bases at V and 4 bases at J, with 8 bases in the middle. CDR3 loop: CSGVRGNTIYF. As DNA, the CDR3 is TGCAGCGGCGTCCGGGGAAACACCATATATTTT.

The chain recombines TRBV28 with TRBJ2-1, with 7 bases lining up with TRBD2. The V gene's germline CDR1 is MDHEN and CDR2 SYDVKM. The CDR3 totals 15 residues. V trimming: 2 bases; J trimming: 6 bases; junction bases outside the gene matches: 7. Written as DNA, the CDR3 is TGTGCCAGCAGTTTAGTCGGGGGGAGGGCCAATGAGCAGTTCTTC. It translates to CASSLVGGRANEQFF.

This clone came up once. This chain connects TRBV6-5 to TRBJ1-1, with D possibly matching TRBD1 (5 bases). V was trimmed by 5 bases and J by 1 base, leaving 14 bases between them. CDR1 is MNHEY, CDR2 SVGAGI, per germline. The CDR3 extends over 15 amino acids. The CDR3 DNA follows: TGTGCCAGCAGTATGGGGGGACCTACGAACACTGAAGCTTTCTTT. As protein: CASSMGGPTNTEAFF.